Listed below are T cell receptor beta chains from one sample, sequenced in a study of blood T cell repertoires in COVID-19. TCRdb's table, derived via immunoSEQ multiplex PCR, lists solely in-frame clones and lacks some. The table shows approximately 190,000 clones, with roughly 91% occurring only once. The sequenced material came from peripheral blood. Receptors originate from a man aged 35-49 years with active or convalescent COVID-19. The CDR3 runs from the conserved cysteine through the conserved F or W. A D gene is named only where the DNA matches it firmly. A row's size may be missing; if present it is once, few, many or a size class.

J: TRBJ1-2
V: TRBV14
D: NA
size: NA
DNA: TGTGCCAGCAGCTTCCGTCGGGACACGGGAGGCTATGGCTACACCTTC
CDR3: CASSFRRDTGGYGYTF

J: TRBJ1-2
V: TRBV11-3
D: NA
size: NA
DNA: TGTGCCAGCAGCTTAGATCACCCCCTCAGCGGGGAACGTACCTATGGCTACACCTTC
CDR3: CASSLDHPLSGERTYGYTF

J: TRBJ2-7
V: TRBV19
D: TRBD2
size: NA
DNA: TGTGCCAGTAGTACCCCGGGACTAGCCGAGTACGAGCAGTACTTC
CDR3: CASSTPGLAEYEQYF

J: TRBJ1-2
V: TRBV28
D: TRBD1
size: NA
DNA: TGTGCCAGCAGCCTTGGGACAGGCCCGTCCTATGGGCGAGGCTACACCTTC
CDR3: CASSLGTGPSYGRGYTF

J: TRBJ1-6
V: TRBV4-2
D: TRBD1
size: NA
DNA: TGTGCCAGCAGCCAAGTGGAGGGGGCGGTTGATAATTCACCCCTCCACTTT
CDR3: CASSQVEGAVDNSPLHF

J: TRBJ2-1
V: TRBV5-1
D: NA
size: NA
DNA: TGCGCCAGCAGCTCAGGACAGAGTTACTACAATGAGCAGTTCTTC
CDR3: CASSSGQSYYNEQFF

J: TRBJ1-6
V: TRBV21-1
D: NA
size: NA
DNA: TGTGCCAGCAGCACTGACAGATCACCCCTCCACTTT
CDR3: CASSTDRSPLHF

J: TRBJ1-5
V: TRBV6-1
D: NA
size: NA
DNA: TGTGCCAGCAGTCCTCCCCTAAGGCCCCAGCATTTT
CDR3: CASSPPLRPQHF

J: TRBJ2-5
V: TRBV5-5
D: NA
size: NA
DNA: TGTGCCAGCAGCCCCGTGGCTAGGGAGACCCAGTACTTC
CDR3: CASSPVARETQYF

J: TRBJ2-7
V: TRBV7-9
D: TRBD2
size: NA
DNA: TGTGCCAGCAGCCCACAGAAGGGGAGGGTCTACGAGCAGTACTTC
CDR3: CASSPQKGRVYEQYF

J: TRBJ2-5
V: TRBV11-2
D: TRBD1
size: NA
DNA: TGTGCCAGCAGGGCCCCCAACCTCGGGACAGGGCTGTTAGAGACCCAGTACTTC
CDR3: CASRAPNLGTGLLETQYF

J: TRBJ1-2
V: TRBV7-8
D: TRBD1
size: NA
DNA: TGTGCCAGCAGCCTGGGACAGACCTATGGCTACACCTTC
CDR3: CASSLGQTYGYTF

J: TRBJ2-1
V: TRBV28
D: NA
size: NA
DNA: TGTGCCAGCAATTCCATCCGGGCAGGGTTGAATGAGCAGTTCTTC
CDR3: CASNSIRAGLNEQFF

J: TRBJ1-1
V: TRBV2
D: TRBD1
size: once
DNA: TGTGCCAGCAGGGGGGTCGACAGGGAAGTTGGGAGAGCTTTCTTT
CDR3: CASRGVDREVGRAFF

J: TRBJ1-1
V: TRBV6-5
D: TRBD1
size: NA
DNA: TGTGCCAGCACAACAGGGGGACGGACTGAAGCTTTCTTT
CDR3: CASTTGGRTEAFF

J: TRBJ1-1
V: TRBV20-1
D: NA
size: NA
DNA: TGCAGTGCTAGTATCGGTCGGAACACTGAAGCTTTCTTT
CDR3: CSASIGRNTEAFF

J: TRBJ1-1
V: TRBV5-4
D: TRBD1
size: NA
DNA: TGTGCCAGCAGCATACAGGGGGCGTCGACTGAAGCTTTCTTT
CDR3: CASSIQGASTEAFF

J: TRBJ1-5
V: TRBV6-6
D: NA
size: NA
DNA: TGTGCCAGCAGTTATTTAGTCAATCAGCCCCAGCATTTT
CDR3: CASSYLVNQPQHF

J: TRBJ1-2
V: TRBV19
D: NA
size: NA
DNA: TGTGCCAGTAGTATAACATTAGGGGCCTCCCGGGATGGCTACACCTTC
CDR3: CASSITLGASRDGYTF

J: TRBJ2-5
V: TRBV7-9
D: TRBD1
size: NA
DNA: TGTGCCAGCAGCTTAGAAGGCGCAGGGGGCCAAGAGACCCAGTACTTC
CDR3: CASSLEGAGGQETQYF

J: TRBJ2-1
V: TRBV28
D: TRBD1
size: NA
DNA: TGTGCCAGCAGTTTAAGGGACAGGGTCGGAATTAATGAGCAGTTCTTC
CDR3: CASSLRDRVGINEQFF

J: TRBJ2-7
V: TRBV7-9
D: TRBD2
size: NA
DNA: TGTGCCAGCAGCAGTGGACTAGCGGAGCTCTACGAGCAGTACTTC
CDR3: CASSSGLAELYEQYF

J: TRBJ2-1
V: TRBV5-6
D: NA
size: NA
DNA: TGTGCCAGCAGCTTCCGGACAATTTACAATGAGCAGTTCTTC
CDR3: CASSFRTIYNEQFF

J: TRBJ1-5
V: TRBV6-2/TRBV6-3
D: NA
size: NA
DNA: TGTGCCAGCAGCGTACAGGGAAATCAGCCCCAGCATTTT
CDR3: CASSVQGNQPQHF

J: TRBJ2-7
V: TRBV19
D: NA
size: NA
DNA: TGTGCCAGTAGTTGGGGTTCACAGGTCGTAAACGAGCAGTACTTC
CDR3: CASSWGSQVVNEQYF

J: TRBJ2-7
V: TRBV5-1
D: TRBD1
size: once
DNA: TGCGCCAGCAGTCACACAGGGGGCATCTCCTACGAGCAGTACTTC
CDR3: CASSHTGGISYEQYF

J: TRBJ1-4
V: TRBV13
D: NA
size: NA
DNA: TGTGCCAGCAGCTTAGGAGCTGAAAAACTGTTTTTT
CDR3: CASSLGAEKLFF

J: TRBJ2-1
V: TRBV5-4
D: NA
size: NA
DNA: TGTGCCAGCAGCTTGGAGCCGGTCCCCTCCTACAATGAGCAGTTCTTC
CDR3: CASSLEPVPSYNEQFF

J: TRBJ1-3
V: TRBV11-3
D: TRBD1
size: NA
DNA: TGTGCCAGCAGCTCGCTCCGGGACAGTGTGAACACCATATATTTT
CDR3: CASSSLRDSVNTIYF

J: TRBJ1-1
V: TRBV29-1
D: NA
size: NA
DNA: TGCAGCGGCAGACTTCTTAACACTGAAGCTTTCTTT
CDR3: CSGRLLNTEAFF

J: TRBJ2-4
V: TRBV7-8
D: TRBD1
size: NA
DNA: TGTGCCAGCAGCCTCTGGACAGGGGAAGCCAAAAACATTCAGTACTTC
CDR3: CASSLWTGEAKNIQYF

J: TRBJ1-1
V: TRBV10-3
D: TRBD1
size: NA
DNA: TGTGCCACTTGGGACAGGGGGTTATCTGAAGCTTTCTTT
CDR3: CATWDRGLSEAFF

J: TRBJ2-5
V: TRBV2
D: TRBD1
size: NA
DNA: TGTGCCAGCAGTGAGATAGGGACAGGGTACCAAGAGACCCAGTACTTC
CDR3: CASSEIGTGYQETQYF

J: TRBJ2-5
V: TRBV5-4
D: TRBD2
size: NA
DNA: TGTGCCAGCAGCTACCCGCTAGCGGGGAAAGAGACCCAGTACTTC
CDR3: CASSYPLAGKETQYF

J: TRBJ1-6
V: TRBV6-5
D: TRBD1
size: NA
DNA: TGTGCCAGCAGGGAGACAGGGAATAATTCACCCCTCCACTTT
CDR3: CASRETGNNSPLHF

J: TRBJ2-3
V: TRBV7-2
D: NA
size: NA
DNA: TGTGCCAGCAGCTTAATTAGCGTCCGCACAGATACGCAGTATTTT
CDR3: CASSLISVRTDTQYF

J: TRBJ1-2
V: TRBV6-2/TRBV6-3
D: NA
size: NA
DNA: TGTGCCAGCAGTTACAACAGGAACTATGGCTACACCTTC
CDR3: CASSYNRNYGYTF

J: TRBJ1-1
V: TRBV11-1
D: NA
size: NA
DNA: TGTGCCAGCAGCGGAACAACAGTGCGCACTGAAGCTTTCTTT
CDR3: CASSGTTVRTEAFF

J: TRBJ1-2
V: TRBV27
D: TRBD1
size: NA
DNA: TGTGCCAGCAGTCTAGGCCCGGGACAGGGGAACTATGGCTACACCTTC
CDR3: CASSLGPGQGNYGYTF

J: TRBJ1-3
V: TRBV7-8
D: TRBD1
size: NA
DNA: TGTGCCAGCAGCCAGCAGACAGGGCCTGGAAACACCATATATTTT
CDR3: CASSQQTGPGNTIYF

J: TRBJ1-5
V: TRBV6-5
D: NA
size: NA
DNA: TGTGCCAGCAGTTACGGAGATCAGCCCCAGCATTTT
CDR3: CASSYGDQPQHF

J: TRBJ2-5
V: TRBV9
D: NA
size: NA
DNA: TGTGCCAGCAGCGTAGAGGCAGGGAACTTCCAAGAGACCCAGTACTTC
CDR3: CASSVEAGNFQETQYF